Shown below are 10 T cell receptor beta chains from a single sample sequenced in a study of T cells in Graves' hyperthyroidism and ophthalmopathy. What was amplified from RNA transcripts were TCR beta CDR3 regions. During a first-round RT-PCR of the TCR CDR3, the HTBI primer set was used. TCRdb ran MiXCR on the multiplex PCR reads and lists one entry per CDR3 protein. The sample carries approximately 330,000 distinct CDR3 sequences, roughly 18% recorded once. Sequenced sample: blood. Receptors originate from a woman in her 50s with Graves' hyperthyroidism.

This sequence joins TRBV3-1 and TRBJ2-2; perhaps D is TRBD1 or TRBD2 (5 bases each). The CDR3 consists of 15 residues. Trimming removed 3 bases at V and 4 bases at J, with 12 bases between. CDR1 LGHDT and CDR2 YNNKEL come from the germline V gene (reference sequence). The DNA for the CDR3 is TGTGCCAGCAGCCAGGGGGTTATGGGCACCGGGGAGCTGTTTTTT. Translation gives CASSQGVMGTGELFF.

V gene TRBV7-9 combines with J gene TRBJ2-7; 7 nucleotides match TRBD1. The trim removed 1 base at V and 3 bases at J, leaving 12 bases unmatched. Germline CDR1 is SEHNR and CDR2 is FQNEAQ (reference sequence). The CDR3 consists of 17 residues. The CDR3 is CASSLGPDRTSLYEQYF. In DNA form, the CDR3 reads TGTGCCAGCAGCTTAGGGCCGGACAGGACCTCTCTCTACGAGCAGTACTTC.

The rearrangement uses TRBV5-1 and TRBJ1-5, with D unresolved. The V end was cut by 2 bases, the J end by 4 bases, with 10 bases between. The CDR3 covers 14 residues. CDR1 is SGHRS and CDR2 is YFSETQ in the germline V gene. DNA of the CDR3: TGCGCCAGCAGCTTTGGCGACTATAATCAGCCCCAGCATTTT. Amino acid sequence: CASSFGDYNQPQHF.

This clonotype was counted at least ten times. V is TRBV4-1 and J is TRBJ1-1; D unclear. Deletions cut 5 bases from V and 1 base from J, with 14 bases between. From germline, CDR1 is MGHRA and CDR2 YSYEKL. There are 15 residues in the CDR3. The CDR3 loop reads CASSVHGSGNTEAFF. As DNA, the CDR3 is TGCGCCAGCAGCGTTCACGGGTCAGGGAACACTGAAGCTTTCTTT.

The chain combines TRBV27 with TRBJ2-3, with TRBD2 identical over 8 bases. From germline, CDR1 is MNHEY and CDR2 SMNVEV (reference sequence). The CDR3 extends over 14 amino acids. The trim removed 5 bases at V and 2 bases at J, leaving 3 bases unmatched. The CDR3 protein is CASSMGLDTDTQYF. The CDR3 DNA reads TGTGCCAGCAGTATGGGACTAGACACAGATACGCAGTATTTT.

The CDR3 nucleotides read TGCAGTGCTAGACTAGCGGGAGCGAATGAGCAGTTCTTC. Its protein is CSARLAGANEQFF. The chain uses TRBV20-1 and TRBJ2-1; TRBD2 matches 10 bases. This CDR3 is 13 amino acids long. V was pared by 2 bases and J by 7 bases, with 2 bases of the junction left unmatched. Germline CDR1 reads DFQATT; CDR2 reads SNEGSKA (reference sequence).

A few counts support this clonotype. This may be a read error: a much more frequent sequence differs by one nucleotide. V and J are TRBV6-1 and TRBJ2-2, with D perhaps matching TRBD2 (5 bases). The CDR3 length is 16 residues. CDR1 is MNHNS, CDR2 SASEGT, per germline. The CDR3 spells CASSLLGGLFTGVLFF. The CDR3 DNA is TGTGCCAGCAGCCTCCTTGGTGGGCTTTTCACCGGGGTGCTGTTTTTT.

Here the CDR3 reads CASSQGLAGPTGELFF. CDR3 coding DNA: TGTGCCAGCAGCCAAGGACTAGCGGGTCCCACCGGGGAGCTGTTTTTT. The genes are TRBV5-4 and TRBJ2-2; 11 nucleotides line up with TRBD2. Trimming at V came to 4 bases and at J to 4 bases, leaving 6 bases not matched to a gene. This CDR3 spans 16 amino acids. The germline V gene encodes CDR1 SGHNT and CDR2 YYREEE (reference sequence).

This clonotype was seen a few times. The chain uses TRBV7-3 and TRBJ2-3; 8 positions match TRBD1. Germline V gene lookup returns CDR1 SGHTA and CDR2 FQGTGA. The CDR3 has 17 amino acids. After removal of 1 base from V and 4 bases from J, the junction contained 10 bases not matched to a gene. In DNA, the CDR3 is TGTGCCAGCAGCTTAAACTCGGGCCCAGGGGGCGCAGATACGCAGTATTTT. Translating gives CASSLNSGPGGADTQYF.

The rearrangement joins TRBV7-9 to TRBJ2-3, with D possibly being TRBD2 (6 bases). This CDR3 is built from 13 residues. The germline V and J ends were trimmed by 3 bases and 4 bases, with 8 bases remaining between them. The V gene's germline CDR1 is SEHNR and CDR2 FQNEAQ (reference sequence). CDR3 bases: TGTGCCAGCAGCTTCCTAGCGTCAGATACGCAGTATTTT. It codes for CASSFLASDTQYF.